These 11 T cell receptor beta chains were sequenced from one sample in a study of blood T cell repertoires in COVID-19. TCRdb's copy holds only in-frame clones and misses some; the assay was immunoSEQ multiplex PCR. Found here are 410,000 or so clones, 86% of them singletons; the top ten hold approximately 1.4%. Sample: peripheral blood. All receptors come from a woman in her twenties or thirties with active or convalescent COVID-19.

The CDR3 nucleotides are TGTGCCAGCAGCAAGGACAGCTATAGCAATCAGCCCCAGCATTTT. It specifies CASSKDSYSNQPQHF. The V call is TRBV7-9, the J call TRBJ1-5, with D perhaps matching TRBD1 (6 bases). Germline V CDR1 and CDR2: SEHNR, FQNEAQ (reference sequence). Trimming took 5 bases from V and 0 from J, leaving 11 bases between them. CDR3 size: 15 residues.

The V call is TRBV3-1 (or the pseudogene TRBV3-2), the J call TRBJ2-3; 8 positions match TRBD2. The length of the CDR3 is 15 residues. Germline loops: CDR1 LGHDT, CDR2 YNNKEL (reference sequence). V trimming: 2 bases; J trimming: 6 bases; junction bases outside the gene matches: 7. The CDR3 spells CASSQTSGGGDTQYF. CDR3 coding DNA: TGTGCCAGCAGCCAAACAAGCGGGGGCGGTGATACGCAGTATTTT.

The J gene is TRBJ2-2, the V gene TRBV12-3 or TRBV12-4, with D tentatively TRBD2 (6 bases). V shed 1 base and J shed 6 bases, with 6 bases lying between them. The CDR3 is 13 amino acids. The CDR3 region is CASSLGGAGELFF. In DNA form, the CDR3 reads TGTGCCAGCAGTTTAGGGGGGGCCGGGGAGCTGTTTTTT.

The chain has TRBV5-1 and TRBJ2-3, with a tentative D call TRBD2 (5 bases). CDR3 length: 16 amino acids. The germline V gene has CDR1 SGHRS and CDR2 YFSETQ. DNA for the CDR3: TGCCCCTCCCAGCCCCCGGGGTTGACTTGCACAGATACGCAGTATTTT. It specifies CPSQPPGLTCTDTQYF.

V and J are TRBV28 and TRBJ2-1; 9 bases are shared with TRBD2. This CDR3 is built from 15 residues. Germline CDR1 and CDR2: MDHEN and SYDVKM. V was pared by 0 bases and J by 5 bases, with 2 bases of the junction left unmatched. The CDR3 coding sequence is TGTGCCAGCAGTTTATGGCGGGAGGGACACAATGAGCAGTTCTTC. It codes for CASSLWREGHNEQFF.

This sequence joins TRBV5-1 and TRBJ2-1; D unresolved. The V gene lost 0 bases and the J gene lost 1 base, with 8 bases spanning the gap. CDR1 and CDR2 (germline): SGHRS, YFSETQ. The CDR3 covers 15 residues. CDR3 in DNA: TGCGCCAGCAGCTTGGCTCTCAGTTCCTACAATGAGCAGTTCTTC. Translated, it gives CASSLALSSYNEQFF.

V and J are TRBV6-6 and TRBJ2-7; 9 bases are a match to TRBD2. Germline CDR1 is MNHNY and CDR2 is SVGAGI (reference sequence). The CDR3 has 16 residues. The junction had 7 bases not matched to a gene; V was cut back by 0 bases and J by 4 bases. The CDR3 DNA sequence: TGTGCCAGCAGTTACTCTGGGCTAGCGGGGATGTACGAGCAGTACTTC. Protein product: CASSYSGLAGMYEQYF.

This rearrangement joins TRBV14 to TRBJ1-4; no firm D call. The CDR3 covers 14 residues. CDR1 is SGHDN and CDR2 is FVKESK in the germline V gene. V dropped 2 bases and J dropped 6 bases, with 10 bases sitting between them. Written as DNA, the CDR3 is TGTGCCAGCAGCCAAAGACACGGGGATGAAAAACTGTTTTTT. It is translated as CASSQRHGDEKLFF.

This clone was picked up one time. The genes are TRBV5-1 and TRBJ1-4; TRBD1 is a possible D gene (5 bases). Germline V gene data show CDR1 as SGHRS and CDR2 as YFSETQ. The CDR3 contains 14 residues. Trimming took 3 bases from V and 1 from J, leaving 7 bases between them. CDR3 loop: CASSSGLTNEKLFF. CDR3 coding DNA: TGCGCCAGCAGCTCGGGACTAACTAATGAAAAACTGTTTTTT.

The J gene is TRBJ1-2, the V gene TRBV5-6; D remains unclear. Germline V CDR1 and CDR2: SGHDT, YYEEEE. Trimming shortened V by 7 bases and J by 4 bases, and 11 bases separated the two germline ends. This CDR3 spans 12 amino acids. The CDR3 nucleotides are TGTGCCAGCCATACCGGGGTCTATGGCTACACCTTC. Amino acids: CASHTGVYGYTF.

The chain recombines TRBV3-1 (or the pseudogene TRBV3-2) with TRBJ1-6; D may be TRBD1 (5 bases). Germline V gene sequence: CDR1 LGHDT, CDR2 YNNKEL (reference sequence). The CDR3 consists of 15 residues. Trimming pared 2 bases from V and 10 bases from J, leaving 15 bases between. DNA of the CDR3: TGTGCCAGCAGCCAATGGGGGGACCCTGGGTCACCCCTCCACTTT. As protein: CASSQWGDPGSPLHF.